This paragraph reports one TCR beta chain. This sample is part of a study of blood T cell repertoires in COVID-19. Study context: Samples came from the United States, Italy and Spain, spanning acute and convalescent COVID-19. The analysed material was cDNA or gDNA that came from T cells, B-cell-depleted T cells, or PBMCs.

Authors' analysis steps: Amplifying reference gene primers gave estimates of nucleated cell counts. Some clones are missing from TCRdb's copy, which holds only in-frame ones; the method was immunoSEQ multiplex PCR. That table gives V, J and clone size, and the DNA gave D and trimming. The repertoire consists of about 200,000 clones, with over 60% occurring once and the leading ten covering 7.2%. The germline CDR1 and CDR2 sequences are SGHDT and YYEEEE. V gave up 4 bases and J gave up 1 base; unmatched junction bases: 10. The CDR3 covers 16 residues. The sequenced material came from peripheral blood. The sequence came from a woman between 65 and 79 years old with acute or convalescent COVID-19. V and J are TRBV5-6 and TRBJ1-2; TRBD1 matches at 7 bases. CDR3 DNA sequence: TGTGCCAGCAGCCTACAACAGGGGCGTATTAACTATGGCTACACCTTC. Translation: CASSLQQGRINYGYTF.